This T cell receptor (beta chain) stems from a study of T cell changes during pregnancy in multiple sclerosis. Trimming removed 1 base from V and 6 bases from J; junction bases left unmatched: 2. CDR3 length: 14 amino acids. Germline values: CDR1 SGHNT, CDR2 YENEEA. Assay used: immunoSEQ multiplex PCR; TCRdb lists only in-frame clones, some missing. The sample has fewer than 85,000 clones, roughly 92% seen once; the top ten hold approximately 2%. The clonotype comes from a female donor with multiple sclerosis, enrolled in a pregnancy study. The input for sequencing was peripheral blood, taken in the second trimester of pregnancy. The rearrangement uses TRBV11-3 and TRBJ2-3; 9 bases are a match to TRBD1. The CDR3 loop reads CASSLGTGEDTQYF. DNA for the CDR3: TGTGCCAGCAGCTTAGGGACAGGGGAGGATACGCAGTATTTT. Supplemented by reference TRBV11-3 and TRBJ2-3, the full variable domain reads EAGVVQSPRYKIIEKKQPVAFWCNPISGHNTLYWYLQNLGQGPELLIRYENEEAVDDSQLPKDRFSAERLKGVDSTLKIQPAELGDSAVYLCASSLGTGEDTQYFGPGTRLTVL.